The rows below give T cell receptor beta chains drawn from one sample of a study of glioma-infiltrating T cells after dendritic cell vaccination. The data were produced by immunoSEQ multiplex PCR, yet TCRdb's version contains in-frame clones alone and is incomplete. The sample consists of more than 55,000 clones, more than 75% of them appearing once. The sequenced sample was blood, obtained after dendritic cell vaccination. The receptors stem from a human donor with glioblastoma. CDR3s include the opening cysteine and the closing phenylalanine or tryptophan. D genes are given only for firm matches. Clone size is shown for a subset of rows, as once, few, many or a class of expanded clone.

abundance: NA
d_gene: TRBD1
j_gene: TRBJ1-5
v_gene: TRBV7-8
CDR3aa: CASSVGTGDSNQPQHF
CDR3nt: TGTGCCAGCAGCGTTGGGACAGGAGATAGCAATCAGCCCCAGCATTTT

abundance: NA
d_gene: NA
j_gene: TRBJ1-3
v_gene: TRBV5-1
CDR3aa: CASSSEGNTIYF
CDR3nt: TGCGCCAGCAGCTCGGAGGGAAACACCATATATTTT

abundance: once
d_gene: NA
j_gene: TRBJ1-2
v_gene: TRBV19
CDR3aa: CASSINSLYGYTF
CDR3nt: TGTGCCAGTAGTATTAACAGCCTCTATGGCTACACCTTC

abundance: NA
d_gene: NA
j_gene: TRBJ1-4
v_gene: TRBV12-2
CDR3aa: CASRLVTNGEKLFF
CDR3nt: TGTGCAAGTCGCTTAGTGACCAATGGGGAGAAACTGTTTTTT

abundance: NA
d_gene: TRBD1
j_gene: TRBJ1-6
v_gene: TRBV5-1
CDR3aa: CASSPRGQGASPGSPLHF
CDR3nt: TGCGCCAGCAGCCCACGGGGACAGGGGGCTTCACCGGGCTCACCCCTCCACTTT

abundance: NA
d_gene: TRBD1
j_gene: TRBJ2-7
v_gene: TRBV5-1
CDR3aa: CASSSTRTGGFYEQYF
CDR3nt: TGCGCCAGCAGCTCTACAAGGACAGGGGGGTTCTACGAGCAGTACTTC

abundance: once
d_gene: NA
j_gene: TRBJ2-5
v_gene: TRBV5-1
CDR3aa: CASSLRGGEETQYF
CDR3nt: TGCGCCAGCAGCTTGAGGGGGGGTGAAGAGACCCAGTACTTC

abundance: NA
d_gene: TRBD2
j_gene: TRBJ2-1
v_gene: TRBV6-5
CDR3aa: CASGNRGDNEQFF
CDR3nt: TGTGCCAGCGGCAACCGGGGGGACAATGAGCAGTTCTTC

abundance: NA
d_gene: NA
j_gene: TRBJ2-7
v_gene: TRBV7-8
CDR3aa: CASSMTGEQYF
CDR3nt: TGTGCCAGCAGCATGACGGGGGAGCAGTACTTC

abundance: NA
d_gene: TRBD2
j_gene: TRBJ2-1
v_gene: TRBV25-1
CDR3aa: CASSPKGGLEKYNEQFF
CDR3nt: TGTGCCAGCAGCCCCAAGGGAGGGTTAGAAAAGTACAATGAGCAGTTCTTC

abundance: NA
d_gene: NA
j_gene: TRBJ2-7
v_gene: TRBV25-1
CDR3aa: CASSGVGGYEQYF
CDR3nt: TGTGCCAGCAGTGGTGTCGGGGGTTACGAGCAGTACTTC

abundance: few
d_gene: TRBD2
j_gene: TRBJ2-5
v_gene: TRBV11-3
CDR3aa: CASSEQTSGQETQYF
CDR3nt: TGTGCCAGCAGCGAGCAAACTAGCGGGCAAGAGACCCAGTACTTC

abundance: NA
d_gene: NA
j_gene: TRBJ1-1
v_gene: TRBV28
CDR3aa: CASSLSARVTVNTEAFF
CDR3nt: TGTGCCAGCAGTTTATCCGCCCGGGTAACGGTGAACACTGAAGCTTTCTTT

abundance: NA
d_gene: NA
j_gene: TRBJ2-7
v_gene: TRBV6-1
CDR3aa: CASTPQTGNYEQYF
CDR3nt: TGTGCCAGCACTCCCCAAACAGGGAACTACGAGCAGTACTTC

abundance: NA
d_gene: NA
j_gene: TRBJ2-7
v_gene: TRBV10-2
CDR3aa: CASSEPRIDEQYF
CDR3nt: TGCGCCAGCAGTGAGCCCAGGATCGACGAGCAGTACTTC

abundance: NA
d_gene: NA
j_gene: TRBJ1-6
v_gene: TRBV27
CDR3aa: CASSLGPNNSPLHF
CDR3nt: TGTGCCAGCAGTTTGGGGCCAAATAATTCACCCCTCCACTTT

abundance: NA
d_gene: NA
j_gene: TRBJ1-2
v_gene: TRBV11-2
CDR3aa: CASSSGRGYGGYTF
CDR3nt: TGTGCCAGCAGCTCCGGTAGGGGATATGGTGGCTACACCTTC

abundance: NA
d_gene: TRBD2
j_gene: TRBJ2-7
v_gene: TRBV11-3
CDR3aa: CASSPGLAGYEQYF
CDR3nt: TGTGCCAGCAGCCCCGGACTAGCAGGTTACGAGCAGTACTTC

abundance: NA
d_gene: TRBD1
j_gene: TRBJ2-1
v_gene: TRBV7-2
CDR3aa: CASSPGQGFENEQFF
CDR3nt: TGTGCCAGCAGCCCGGGACAGGGCTTTGAGAATGAGCAGTTCTTC

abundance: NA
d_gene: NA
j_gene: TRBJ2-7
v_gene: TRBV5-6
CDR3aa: CASSLTGEQYF
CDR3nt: TGTGCCAGCAGCTTAACCGGCGAGCAGTACTTC

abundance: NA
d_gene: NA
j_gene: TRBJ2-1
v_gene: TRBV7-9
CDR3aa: CASSEILEVEQFF
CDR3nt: TGTGCCAGCAGCGAAATACTAGAAGTCGAGCAGTTCTTC

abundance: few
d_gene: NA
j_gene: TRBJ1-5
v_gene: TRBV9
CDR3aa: CASSGGPMGNQPQHF
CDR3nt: TGTGCCAGCAGCGGTGGGCCGATGGGCAATCAGCCCCAGCATTTT

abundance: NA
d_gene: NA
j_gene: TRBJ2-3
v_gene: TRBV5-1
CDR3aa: CASSRGIDTQYF
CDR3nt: TGCGCCAGCAGTCGAGGGATAGATACGCAGTATTTT

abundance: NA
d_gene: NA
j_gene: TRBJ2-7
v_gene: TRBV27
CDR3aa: CASFGRRYEQYF
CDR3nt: TGTGCCAGTTTCGGTCGTCGCTACGAGCAGTACTTC

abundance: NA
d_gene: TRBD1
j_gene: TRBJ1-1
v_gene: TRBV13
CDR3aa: CASSLQGAKAFF
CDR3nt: TGTGCCAGCAGCCTACAGGGGGCCAAGGCTTTCTTT

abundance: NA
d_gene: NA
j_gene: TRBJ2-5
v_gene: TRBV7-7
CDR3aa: CASSLGLTPWETQYF
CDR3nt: TGTGCTAGCAGCTTAGGGTTGACTCCTTGGGAGACCCAGTACTTC

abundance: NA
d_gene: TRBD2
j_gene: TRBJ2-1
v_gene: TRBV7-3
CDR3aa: CASSLWAGDEQFF
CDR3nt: TGTGCCAGCAGCCTATGGGCGGGGGATGAGCAGTTCTTC

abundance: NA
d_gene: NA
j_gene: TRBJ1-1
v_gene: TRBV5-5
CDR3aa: CASSFAGTENTEAFF
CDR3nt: TGTGCCAGCAGCTTCGCGGGAACGGAGAACACTGAAGCTTTCTTT

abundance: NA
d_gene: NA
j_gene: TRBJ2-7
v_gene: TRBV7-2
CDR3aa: CASSLGHPDYEQYF
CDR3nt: TGTGCCAGCAGCTTAGGACACCCCGATTACGAGCAGTACTTC

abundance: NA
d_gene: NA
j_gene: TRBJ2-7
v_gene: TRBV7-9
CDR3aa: CASSPYRTSGEQYF
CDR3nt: TGTGCCAGCAGCCCTTACAGGACCTCGGGTGAGCAGTACTTC

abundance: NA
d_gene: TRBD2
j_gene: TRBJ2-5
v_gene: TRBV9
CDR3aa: CASSVGFGGGQETQYF
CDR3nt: TGTGCCAGCAGCGTGGGGTTCGGGGGGGGGCAAGAGACCCAGTACTTC

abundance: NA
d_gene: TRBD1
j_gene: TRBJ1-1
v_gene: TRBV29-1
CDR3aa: CSVDEYNRVTGTRQAFF
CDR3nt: TGCAGCGTTGACGAATACAACCGGGTGACAGGGACCAGGCAGGCTTTCTTT

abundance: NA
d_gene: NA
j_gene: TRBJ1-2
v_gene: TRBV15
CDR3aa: CATSSYGTTYGYTF
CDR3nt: TGTGCCACCAGCAGCTACGGGACAACCTATGGCTACACCTTC

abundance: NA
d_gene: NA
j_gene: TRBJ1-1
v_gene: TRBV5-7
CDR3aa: CASSFFPGIF
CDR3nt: TGTGCCAGCAGCTTCTTTCCGGGGATTTTT

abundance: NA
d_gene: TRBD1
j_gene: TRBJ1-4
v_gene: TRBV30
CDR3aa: CAWSSGTGNEKLFF
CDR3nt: TGTGCCTGGAGCTCCGGGACAGGGAATGAAAAACTGTTTTTT

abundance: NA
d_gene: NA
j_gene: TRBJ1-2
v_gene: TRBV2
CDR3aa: CASREQGDYGYTF
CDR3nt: TGTGCCAGCAGGGAACAGGGTGACTATGGCTACACCTTC

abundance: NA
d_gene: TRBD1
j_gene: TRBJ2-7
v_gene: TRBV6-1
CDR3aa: CASSGTGGYEQYF
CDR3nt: TGTGCCAGCAGCGGGACAGGGGGGTACGAGCAGTACTTC

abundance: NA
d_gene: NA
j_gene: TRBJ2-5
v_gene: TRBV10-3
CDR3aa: CAISPEDRQETQYF
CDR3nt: TGTGCCATCAGCCCTGAGGACAGACAAGAGACCCAGTACTTC

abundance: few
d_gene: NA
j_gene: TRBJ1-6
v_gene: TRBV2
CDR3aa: CASSSSYNSPLHF
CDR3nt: TGTGCCAGCAGTAGCTCCTATAATTCCCCCCTCCACTTT

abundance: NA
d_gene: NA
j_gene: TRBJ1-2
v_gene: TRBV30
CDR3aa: CAWSGSGFLGYTF
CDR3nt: TGTGCCTGGAGTGGTTCAGGTTTTTTGGGCTACACCTTC

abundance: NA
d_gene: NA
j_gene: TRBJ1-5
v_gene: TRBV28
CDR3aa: CASRRNWGDQPQHF
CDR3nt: TGTGCCAGCAGACGGAACTGGGGGGATCAGCCCCAGCATTTT

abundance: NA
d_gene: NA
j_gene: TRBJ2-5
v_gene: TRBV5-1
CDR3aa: CASSFTRGNQETQYF
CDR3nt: TGCGCCAGCAGCTTTACCCGGGGGAACCAAGAGACCCAGTACTTC

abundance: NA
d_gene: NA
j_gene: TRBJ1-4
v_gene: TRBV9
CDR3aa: CASSERGTTNEKLFF
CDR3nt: TGTGCCAGCAGCGAGAGGGGGACAACTAATGAAAAACTGTTTTTT

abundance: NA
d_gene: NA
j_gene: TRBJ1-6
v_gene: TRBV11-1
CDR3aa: CASSKHGGVNRSPLHF
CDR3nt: TGTGCCAGCAGCAAGCACGGGGGGGTCAACCGTTCACCCCTCCACTTT

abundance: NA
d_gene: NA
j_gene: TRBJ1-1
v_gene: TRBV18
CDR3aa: CASSPPKVGGSTEAFF
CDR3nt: TGTGCCAGCTCACCACCTAAAGTGGGTGGGAGCACTGAAGCTTTCTTT

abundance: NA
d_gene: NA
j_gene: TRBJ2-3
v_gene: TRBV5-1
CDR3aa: CASSLSYSFTDTQYF
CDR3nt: TGCGCCAGCAGCTTGTCTTATTCCTTCACAGATACGCAGTATTTT

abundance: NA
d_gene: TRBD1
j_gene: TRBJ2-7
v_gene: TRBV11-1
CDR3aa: CASSEGQSTYYEQYF
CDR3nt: TGTGCCAGCAGCGAGGGACAGTCTACTTACTACGAGCAGTACTTC

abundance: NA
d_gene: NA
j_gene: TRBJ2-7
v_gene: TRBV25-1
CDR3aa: CASSDDGRYEQYF
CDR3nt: TGTGCCAGCAGTGATGATGGCCGCTACGAGCAGTACTTC